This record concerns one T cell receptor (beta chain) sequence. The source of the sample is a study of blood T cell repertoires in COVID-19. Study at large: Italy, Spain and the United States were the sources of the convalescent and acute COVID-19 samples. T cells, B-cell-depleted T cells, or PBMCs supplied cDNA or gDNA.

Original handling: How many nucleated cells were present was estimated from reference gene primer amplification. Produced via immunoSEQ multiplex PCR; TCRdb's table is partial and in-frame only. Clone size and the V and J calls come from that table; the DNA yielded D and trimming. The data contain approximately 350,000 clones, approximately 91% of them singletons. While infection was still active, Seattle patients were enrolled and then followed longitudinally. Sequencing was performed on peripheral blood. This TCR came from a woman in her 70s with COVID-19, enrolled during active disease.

The CDR3 here is CASSLGSAGYGYTF. DNA of the CDR3: TGTGCCAGCAGCTTAGGGTCCGCAGGGTATGGCTACACCTTC. The V gene is TRBV7-2, the J gene TRBJ1-2; D may be TRBD1 (5 bases). The germline gives CDR1 SGHTA, CDR2 FQGNSA. Trimming left V 1 base short and J 5 bases short, with 11 bases between. The CDR3 covers 14 residues. Together with reference TRBV7-2 and TRBJ1-2, the CDR3 gives the full variable domain: GAGVSQSPSNKVTEKGKDVELRCDPISGHTALYWYRQSLGQGLEFLIYFQGNSAPDKSGLPSDRFSAERTGGSVSTLTIQRTQQEDSAVYLCASSLGSAGYGYTFGSGTRLTVV.